This T cell receptor beta chain was identified in a study of T cells expressing NK-cell markers. Overall study findings and caveats: The study left the HCMV specificity of expanded NKG2C+ T cell clones unresolved.

A remark on this clonotype: Its specificity is unknown.

With UMIs, 5'RACE template switching was used to make TCR beta cDNA. TCRdb reanalyzed the 5' RACE reads, giving one entry per CDR3 protein sequence and no DNA. The sample totals 90,000 to 130,000 distinct CDR3 sequences. Germline V lookup: CDR1 SGHVS, CDR2 FQNEAQ. This CDR3 has 13 residues. This TCR was sampled from a woman between 18 and 70 years old in good health. The chain combines TRBV7-8 with TRBJ2-1; the D call from TCRdb, TRBD2, cannot be confirmed without DNA. Sequenced input: blood T cells: a sorted CD56 or NKG2C T cell subset, CD4+ or CD8+ T cells, or bulk PBMC T cells (not recorded which). The CDR3: CASSFPSSNEQFF.